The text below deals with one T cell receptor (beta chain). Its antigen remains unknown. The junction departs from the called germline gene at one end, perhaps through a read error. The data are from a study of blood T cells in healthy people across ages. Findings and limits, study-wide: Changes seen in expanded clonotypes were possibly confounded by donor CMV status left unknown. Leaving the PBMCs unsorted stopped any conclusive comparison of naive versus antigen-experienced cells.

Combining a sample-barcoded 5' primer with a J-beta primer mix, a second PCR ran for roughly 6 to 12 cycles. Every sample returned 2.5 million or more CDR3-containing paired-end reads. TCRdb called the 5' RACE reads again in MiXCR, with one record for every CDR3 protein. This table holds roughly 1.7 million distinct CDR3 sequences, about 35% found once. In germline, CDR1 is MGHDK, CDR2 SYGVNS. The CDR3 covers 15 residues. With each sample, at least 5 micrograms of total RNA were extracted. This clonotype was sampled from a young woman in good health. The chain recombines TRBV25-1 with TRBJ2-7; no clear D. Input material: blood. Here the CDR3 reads CTSSESGRSSYEQYF. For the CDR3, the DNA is TGTACCAGCAGTGAATCGGGCAGGAGCTCCTACGAGCAGTACTTC.